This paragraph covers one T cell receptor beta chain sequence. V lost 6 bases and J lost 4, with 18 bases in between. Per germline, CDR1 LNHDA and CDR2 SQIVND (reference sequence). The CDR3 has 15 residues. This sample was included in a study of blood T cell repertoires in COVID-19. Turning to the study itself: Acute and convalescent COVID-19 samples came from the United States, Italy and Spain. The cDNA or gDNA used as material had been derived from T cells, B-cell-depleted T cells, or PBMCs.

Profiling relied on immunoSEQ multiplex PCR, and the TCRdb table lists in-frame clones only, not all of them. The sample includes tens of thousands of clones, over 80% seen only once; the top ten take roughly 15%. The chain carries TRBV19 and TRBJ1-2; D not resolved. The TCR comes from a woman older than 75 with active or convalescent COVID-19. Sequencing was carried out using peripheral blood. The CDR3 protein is CASRRETEGSYGYTF. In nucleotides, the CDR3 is TGTGCCAGTAGGAGAGAGACGGAGGGATCCTATGGCTACACCTTC.